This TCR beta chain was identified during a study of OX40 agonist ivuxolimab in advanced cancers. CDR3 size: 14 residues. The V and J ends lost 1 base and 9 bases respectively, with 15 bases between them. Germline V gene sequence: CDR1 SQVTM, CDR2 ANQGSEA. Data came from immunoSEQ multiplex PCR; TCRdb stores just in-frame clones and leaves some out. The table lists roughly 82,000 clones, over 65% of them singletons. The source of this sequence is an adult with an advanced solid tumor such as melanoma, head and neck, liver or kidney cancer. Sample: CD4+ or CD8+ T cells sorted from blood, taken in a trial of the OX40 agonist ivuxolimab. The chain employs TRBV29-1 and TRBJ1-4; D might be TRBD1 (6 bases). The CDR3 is CSVEAPADRKKLFF. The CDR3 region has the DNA TGCAGCGTTGAAGCTCCGGCCGACAGGAAAAAACTGTTTTTT.